Here is one TCR beta chain with its context. Its antigen is not identified. TCRdb's copy holds only in-frame clones and misses some; the assay was immunoSEQ multiplex PCR. This table holds 75,000 to 80,000 clones, around 84% found once. This entry comes from a study of radiotherapy plus CTLA-4 blockade in lung cancer. As for the study in general: Among patients, less than 20% showed objective responses, and approximately 29% had disease control. Findings and caveats of the study: The best prediction of response reportedly came from early blood T cell clone dynamics, with interferon-beta. Peripheral blood showed expansion of tumor-derived TCR clones after radiotherapy and ipilimumab.

The study treated chemo-refractory metastatic non-small-cell lung cancer patients with focal radiation plus ipilimumab CTLA-4 blockade. V dropped 4 bases and J dropped 5 bases, with 3 bases sitting between them. The CDR3 extends over 10 amino acids. Germline CDR1 and CDR2: SQVTM and ANQGSEA. Source: peripheral blood, taken from a patient treated with radiotherapy plus ipilimumab. This sequence originates from a human donor with non-small cell lung cancer who had stable disease on radiotherapy plus ipilimumab. The chain employs TRBV29-1 and TRBJ2-1, with no clear D. The CDR3 sequence: CSVANNEQFF. CDR3 DNA sequence: TGCAGCGTTGCTAACAATGAGCAGTTCTTC.